Each of the 6 T cell receptor beta chains below was sequenced from the same sample in a study of CD8+ T cells in alopecia areata. Sequencing templates came from extracted RNA that was reverse transcribed into cDNA. The table came from immunoSEQ multiplex PCR; TCRdb's copy has only in-frame clones and leaves some out. The table lists 65,000 to 75,000 clones, 45% to 50% of them singletons. This specimen was CD8+ T cells sorted from blood, taken at week 0. These receptors came from a human donor with alopecia areata.

This clone has at least ten counts. V is TRBV28 and J is TRBJ2-2, with 13 bases aligning to TRBD2. The J segment lost 5 bases and the V segment lost 5 bases, leaving 8 bases of the junction unmatched. Germline CDR1 reads MDHEN; CDR2 reads SYDVKM. The CDR3 extends over 17 amino acids. This CDR3 is CASSTGLAGEVTGELFF. Written as DNA, the CDR3 is TGTGCCAGCAGTACCGGACTAGCGGGAGAAGTGACCGGGGAGCTGTTTTTT.

This clone has just a few counts. The rearrangement uses TRBV7-2 and TRBJ1-1; D unresolved. Per germline, CDR1 SGHTA and CDR2 FQGNSA. This CDR3 region has 14 residues. Deletions cut 2 bases from V and 5 bases from J, with 12 bases between. The CDR3 here is CASSLKVEGTEAFF. The DNA of the CDR3 is TGTGCCAGCAGCTTAAAGGTGGAGGGAACTGAAGCTTTCTTT.

This clone showed up just a few times. The genes are TRBV4-1 and TRBJ2-7; D possibly matches TRBD1 or TRBD2 (6 bases each). Trimming removed 2 bases at V and 6 bases at J, with 14 bases between. Germline values: CDR1 MGHRA, CDR2 YSYEKL. The length of the CDR3 is 14 residues. The CDR3 bases are TGCGCCAGCAGCCAATACGGGGGCCGATCCGAGCAGTACTTC. Protein: CASSQYGGRSEQYF.

This clone has only a few counts. The chain is built from TRBV9 and TRBJ2-1; no clear D gene. The ends were cut back, 0 bases at V and 6 bases at J, with 10 bases in the middle. CDR3 length equals 14 residues. Germline-derived CDR1 and CDR2 are SGDLS and YYNGEE. The CDR3 nucleotides are TGTGCCAGCAGCGTAGATCTCAGTCCCAATGAGCAGTTCTTC. It yields the protein CASSVDLSPNEQFF.

The rearrangement links TRBV15 to TRBJ1-2, with TRBD1 as a possible D gene (6 bases). Trimming stripped 8 bases from V and 4 bases from J, with 14 bases between. CDR3 length equals 13 residues. Germline CDR1 and CDR2: LNHNV and YYDKDF (reference sequence). CDR3 DNA sequence: TGTGCCACCCAACGGCGGGGGGCCTATGGCTACACCTTC. Translating it yields CATQRRGAYGYTF.

This clone was picked up a small number of times. The rearrangement uses TRBV28 and TRBJ2-7, with D perhaps assigned TRBD1 or TRBD2 (5 bases each). Germline values: CDR1 MDHEN, CDR2 SYDVKM. Trimming pared 6 bases from V and 3 bases from J, leaving 12 bases between. The CDR3 covers 13 residues. In DNA, the CDR3 is TGTGCCAGCAGACCACGGGGCCACTACGAGCAGTACTTC. Translated, it gives CASRPRGHYEQYF.